The present T cell receptor beta chain was sequenced within a study of blood T cell repertoires in COVID-19. The study assigned cohorts using participant-reported clinical history. V was pared by 6 bases and J by 5 bases, with 14 bases between. The germline CDR1 and CDR2 sequences are SGHNT and YYREEE (reference sequence). There are 13 residues in the CDR3. This clone was detected only once. Generated by immunoSEQ multiplex PCR, the TCRdb table keeps only in-frame clones and is missing some. The sample yields 200,000 or so clones, nearly 90% seen once. Sequencing used PBMCs or T cells enriched from blood (not recorded which). The V gene is TRBV5-4, the J gene TRBJ1-1; weak D call: TRBD1 (6 bases). This TCR was sampled from a man younger than 40 who had recovered from COVID-19. CDR3 sequence reads: CASNTGQRTEAFF. The CDR3 coding sequence is TGTGCCAGCAACACCGGACAGAGAACTGAAGCTTTCTTT.